A single sample gave rise to the 14 T cell receptor beta chains below, sequenced in a study of blood T cell repertoires in COVID-19. This table comes from immunoSEQ multiplex PCR, and its TCRdb copy is limited to in-frame clones, with some not included. The sample holds around 200,000 clones, roughly 87% seen once. Sequenced sample: peripheral blood. All receptors come from a man in his forties or fifties with active or convalescent COVID-19.

The chain has TRBV19 and TRBJ1-6, with D perhaps matching TRBD1 (6 bases). The CDR3 contains 15 residues. Germline V CDR1 and CDR2: LNHDA, SQIVND (reference sequence). Trimming pared 3 bases from V and 8 bases from J, leaving 14 bases between. The CDR3 region has the DNA TGTGCCAGTAGTATGCTGCAGGGGAGCGATTCACCCCTCCACTTT. It encodes CASSMLQGSDSPLHF.

V is TRBV3-1 (or the pseudogene TRBV3-2) and J is TRBJ2-7; TRBD1 might be the D (5 bases). This CDR3 is 14 amino acids long. Germline V gene lookup returns CDR1 LGHDT and CDR2 YNNKEL (reference sequence). V was trimmed by 0 bases and J by 7 bases, leaving 13 bases between them. The DNA for the CDR3 is TGTGCCAGCAGCCAAGATCGTCAGGGTAGAGAGCAGTACTTC. The encoded protein is CASSQDRQGREQYF.

This chain joins TRBV6-5 and TRBJ2-7; 8 nucleotides match TRBD2. The CDR3 contains 15 residues. Trimming removed 7 bases from V and 1 base from J; junction bases left unmatched: 9. Germline CDR1 and CDR2: MNHEY and SVGAGI. CDR3 coding DNA: TGTGCCAGCAATGCGGGAGGTTCCGTATCCTACGAGCAGTACTTC. Encoded protein: CASNAGGSVSYEQYF.

J is TRBJ1-6 and V is TRBV7-2; D may be TRBD1 (5 bases). The CDR3 length is 16 residues. Germline lookup yields CDR1 SGHTA and CDR2 FQGNSA. Deletions cut 6 bases from V and 0 bases from J, with 12 bases between. DNA for the CDR3: TGTGCCAGCAGGGACGGGGGAAGCTCCTATAATTCACCCCTCCACTTT. It specifies CASRDGGSSYNSPLHF.

The CDR3 loop is CASSPPNNGGQSYYEQYF. The CDR3 DNA is TGTGCCAGCTCACCACCGAACAACGGAGGACAGAGTTATTACGAGCAGTACTTC. The chain combines TRBV18 with TRBJ2-7, with a tentative D call TRBD1 (6 bases). The CDR3 is 18 amino acids. Per germline, CDR1 KGHSH and CDR2 LQKENI. Trimming took 0 bases from V and 4 from J, leaving 22 bases between them.

This clone was recorded many times. The chain combines TRBV5-1 with TRBJ1-1; TRBD1 matches 7 bases. The CDR3 has 15 amino acids. With V trimmed by 4 bases and J by 2 bases, 8 bases remained unmatched. Germline CDR1 SGHRS, CDR2 YFSETQ. CDR3 residues: CASSLVGQVNTEAFF. The CDR3 DNA sequence: TGCGCCAGCAGCCTGGTCGGACAGGTCAACACTGAAGCTTTCTTT. The full variable domain, in which reference TRBV5-1 and TRBJ1-1 provide the parts outside the CDR3, is KAGVTQTPRYLIKTRGQQVTLSCSPISGHRSVSWYQQTPGQGLQFLFEYFSETQRNKGNFPGRFSGRQFSNSRSEMNVSTLELGDSALYLCASSLVGQVNTEAFFGQGTRLTVV.

This clone occurred a few times. Other DNA sequences in this specimen translate into the identical CDR3. The J gene is TRBJ1-5, the V gene TRBV3-1 (or the pseudogene TRBV3-2); D is possibly TRBD1 (5 bases). Germline lookup yields CDR1 LGHDT and CDR2 YNNKEL (reference sequence). V lost 4 bases, J lost 4 bases, and 8 bases lay in between. This CDR3 contains 13 residues. CDR3 in amino acids: CASSLQGNQPQHF. CDR3 nucleotide sequence: TGTGCCAGCAGCCTTCAGGGAAATCAGCCCCAGCATTTT.

The chain is built from TRBV2 and TRBJ2-7; 8 bases agree with TRBD1. The CDR3 has 14 residues. CDR1 is SNHLY and CDR2 is FYNNEI in the germline V gene. Germline trimming cut 8 bases from V and 5 bases from J; bases unmatched to any gene: 11. The CDR3 protein is CASWPGQGPHEQYF. The CDR3 nucleotides read TGTGCCAGCTGGCCCGGACAGGGCCCCCACGAGCAGTACTTC.

The chain has TRBV5-6 and TRBJ1-2; the D gene is possibly TRBD1 (5 bases). Germline V gene lookup returns CDR1 SGHDT and CDR2 YYEEEE. This CDR3 contains 13 residues. V shed 0 bases and J shed 5 bases, with 8 bases lying between them. In nucleotides, the CDR3 is TGTGCCAGCAGCTTGGACAGGTGGTATGGCTACACCTTC. It is translated as CASSLDRWYGYTF.

The chain recombines TRBV28 with TRBJ1-4; 12 bases map to TRBD1. After removal of 5 bases from V and 4 bases from J, the junction contained 5 bases not matched to a gene. This CDR3 is built from 16 residues. Germline V CDR1 and CDR2: MDHEN, SYDVKM. Here the CDR3 DNA reads TGTGCCAGCAGTCGGGACAGGGGGCTTAGTAATGAAAAACTGTTTTTT. As protein: CASSRDRGLSNEKLFF.

This chain joins TRBV4-1 and TRBJ2-1; 9 positions match TRBD2. CDR3 length: 16 residues. The germline V gene has CDR1 MGHRA and CDR2 YSYEKL. V shed 1 base, J shed 5 bases, and the junction held 6 bases outside the gene matches. CDR3 bases: TGCGCCAGCAGCCAAGTAGGCTCTAGCGGGGACAATGAGCAGTTCTTC. Encoded protein: CASSQVGSSGDNEQFF.

The chain joins TRBV28 to TRBJ1-1; 12 bases match TRBD1. The CDR3 spans 18 residues. The V gene end was trimmed by 1 base and the J gene end by 4 bases; junction bases not matched to a gene: 10. Germline lookup yields CDR1 MDHEN and CDR2 SYDVKM. In nucleotides, the CDR3 is TGTGCCAGCAGTTTATTGCCGGGACAGGGGGCGATGATCACTGAAGCTTTCTTT. Its translation is CASSLLPGQGAMITEAFF.

This chain joins TRBV10-1 and TRBJ1-6, with TRBD1 matching 9 bases. Germline V CDR1 and CDR2: WNHNN, SYGVQD (reference sequence). The J segment lost 7 bases and the V segment lost 6 bases, leaving 4 bases of the junction unmatched. The CDR3 consists of 14 residues. CDR3 nucleotide sequence: TGCGCCAGCAGAGGACAGGGGATGAATTCACCCCTCCACTTT. Translation: CASRGQGMNSPLHF.

This clone was detected only once. The chain combines TRBV12-5 with TRBJ2-7; 8 bases agree with TRBD1. V lost 0 bases and J lost 2; bases outside the gene matches: 12. The CDR3 contains 18 residues. The V gene's germline CDR1 is LGHNT and CDR2 FRNRAP. The CDR3 reads CASGLVLGTGLYTYEQYF. CDR3 nucleotides: TGTGCTAGTGGTTTGGTACTCGGGACAGGTCTCTATACCTACGAGCAGTACTTC.